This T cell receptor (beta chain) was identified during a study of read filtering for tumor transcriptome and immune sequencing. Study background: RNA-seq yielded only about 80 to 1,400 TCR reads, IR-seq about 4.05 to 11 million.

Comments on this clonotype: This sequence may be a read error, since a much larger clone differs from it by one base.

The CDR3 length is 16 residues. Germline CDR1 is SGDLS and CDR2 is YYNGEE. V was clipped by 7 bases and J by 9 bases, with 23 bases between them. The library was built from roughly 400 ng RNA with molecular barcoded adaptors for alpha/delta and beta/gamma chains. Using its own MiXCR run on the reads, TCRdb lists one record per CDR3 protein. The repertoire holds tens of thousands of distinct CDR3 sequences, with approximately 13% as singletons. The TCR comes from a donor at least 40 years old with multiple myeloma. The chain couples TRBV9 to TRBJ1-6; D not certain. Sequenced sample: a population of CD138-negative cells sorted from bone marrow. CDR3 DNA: TGTGCCAGCGGCCATCATGCTCTGGGTTTTAGTTCACCCCTCCACTTT. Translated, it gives CASGHHALGFSSPLHF.